A selection of T cell receptor beta chains follows, all from one sample in a study of Ad26.COV2.S vaccination and SARS-CoV-2 variants. Some clones are missing from TCRdb's copy, which holds only in-frame ones; the method was immunoSEQ multiplex PCR. The table shows roughly 400,000 clones, with approximately 90% occurring only once. Sample: peripheral blood, taken in a trial of Ad26.COV2.S vaccine versus placebo. These receptors were collected from a person aged 18 to 59 who received the Ad26.COV2.S COVID-19 vaccine or a placebo. Each CDR3 is given with its conserved first and last residue. Only some rows state a clone size, as once, few, many or a class for expanded clones.

.	13	TRBJ2-7	TRBV28	CASISGTTYEQYF
.	15	TRBJ2-3	TRBV5-1	CASSLGGGLTDTQYF
once	13	TRBJ2-7	TRBV27	CASGRQGTYEQYF
.	15	TRBJ2-6	TRBV28	CASSLRVSGANVLTF
.	12	TRBJ2-2	TRBV2	CAGLAGTGELFF
.	14	TRBJ2-3	TRBV29-1	CSVREGGEGDTQYF
.	11	TRBJ2-5	TRBV11-3	CASSLQETQYF
.	18	TRBJ2-2	TRBV4-2	CASSQEGRAHFNTGELFF
few	17	TRBJ1-1	TRBV6-2/TRBV6-3	CASSSGGGGRLNTEAFF
once	16	TRBJ1-5	TRBV19	CASRSTTARGNQPQHF
.	15	TRBJ1-6	TRBV2	CASRRDRADNSPLHF
.	15	TRBJ2-2	TRBV9	CASSVELWDTGELFF
.	14	TRBJ2-5	TRBV6-6	CASSYSVEMETQYF
.	15	TRBJ2-7	TRBV5-1	CASSLDWGDLYEQYF
once	14	TRBJ2-3	TRBV5-1	CASSWQGAVDTQYF
.	14	TRBJ2-7	TRBV4-3	CASSLGQGDHEQYF
once	17	TRBJ2-7	TRBV2	CASSWGTGGAFSYEQYF
.	14	TRBJ2-1	TRBV3-1/TRBV3-2	CASSRDGRLGEQFF
.	16	TRBJ2-5	TRBV4-1	CASSQGSGGILETQYF
.	13	TRBJ2-7	TRBV30	CAWSDGQTYEQYF
.	19	TRBJ2-1	TRBV28	CASSSPGQGGVASYNEQFF
once	14	TRBJ2-7	TRBV11-2	CASSWGEGDYEQYF
.	20	TRBJ2-3	TRBV5-1	CASSFPSGTSGRRATDTQYF
many	12	TRBJ2-5	TRBV6-2/TRBV6-3	CASSYGGETQYF
.	18	TRBJ2-6	TRBV7-3	CASSFDRGNLSGANVLTF
.	16	TRBJ2-1	TRBV6-2/TRBV6-3	CASSYGGLAGNNEQFF
.	13	TRBJ2-7	TRBV28	CASTNTGSYEQYF
.	13	TRBJ2-6	TRBV7-2	CASHWGGANVLTF
.	17	TRBJ2-6	TRBV6-2/TRBV6-3	CASSYSKSGSGANVLTF
.	14	TRBJ1-2	TRBV18	CASSLKTGDYGYTF
.	18	TRBJ2-2	TRBV4-1	CASSLRGLAGRNTGELFF
.	15	TRBJ1-2	TRBV5-4	CASSIPGTGGHGYTF
.	14	TRBJ2-3	TRBV10-1	CASSESSPRDTQYF
.	13	TRBJ1-5	TRBV6-6	CASKDSANQPQHF
.	13	TRBJ2-1	TRBV7-3	CASSKTGVIEQFF
.	15	TRBJ2-3	TRBV7-2	CASTTTSGSADTQYF
.	13	TRBJ2-2	TRBV5-1	CASSSLNTGELFF
.	13	TRBJ2-1	TRBV24-1	CATSGMRGSEQFF
.	18	TRBJ2-7	TRBV19	CASSPSGSTPRWTYEQYF
.	14	TRBJ2-7	TRBV28	CASSLMGSSYEQYF
once	16	TRBJ2-1	TRBV27	CASSSRGGSRYNEQFF
.	11	TRBJ2-5	TRBV4-1	CASSQDSVQYF
.	14	TRBJ2-7	TRBV10-3	CAIGGVGATYEQYF
.	16	TRBJ2-1	TRBV9	CASSPRTSSTYNEQFF
.	16	TRBJ1-3	TRBV7-2	CASSLGKGAFGNTIYF
.	15	TRBJ2-2	TRBV30	CASSTRDRATGELFF
.	16	TRBJ2-2	TRBV10-3	CAISPTGGGNTGELFF
.	12	TRBJ2-7	TRBV28	CASSVGSYEQYF
.	15	TRBJ2-7	TRBV11-2	CASSLSTGSGYEQYF
.	15	TRBJ2-7	TRBV5-1	CASSAAATGADEQYF
.	13	TRBJ1-5	TRBV29-1	CSGGTGFDQPQHF
.	14	TRBJ2-7	TRBV28	CASSSSGVLYEQYF
few	14	TRBJ2-3	TRBV5-1	CASSTGLGRDTQYF
.	11	TRBJ1-1	TRBV6-5	CPQGENTEAFF
.	15	TRBJ2-5	TRBV18	CASSPSGARGETQYF
many	13	TRBJ1-2	TRBV2	CASRGQGNYGYTF
few	17	TRBJ2-3	TRBV5-1	CASSLLLAGVSTDTQYF